This TCR beta chain is from a study of blood T cells in healthy people across ages. Next came a second PCR, run for about 6 to 12 cycles, which used a sample-barcoded 5' primer along with a J-beta primer mix. A template-switch adaptor that had 12 random nucleotides put a tag on each cDNA molecule. TCRdb reanalysed the 5' RACE reads using MiXCR and keeps one entry per CDR3 protein. The table records about a million distinct CDR3 sequences, less than 45% of them present only once. The source material was blood. The sequence came from a young man in good health.

CDR3 loop: CSAIGEDSNQPQHF. The CDR3, as DNA: TGCAGTGCTATTGGAGAAGATAGCAATCAGCCCCAGCATTTT. The chain combines TRBV20-1 with TRBJ1-5; D call uncertain. Germline V CDR1 and CDR2: DFQATT, SNEGSKA (reference sequence). The CDR3 is 14 amino acids. V was trimmed by 4 bases and J by 0 bases, leaving 10 bases between them.